The clone carrying this TCR beta chain occurred many times. Molecular barcoded adaptors covering alpha/delta and beta/gamma chains were used on 400 to 450 ng RNA. TCRdb re-called the reads through MiXCR, storing one row per CDR3 protein. The sample consists of 45,000 to 50,000 distinct CDR3 sequences, around 12% of them appearing once. The length of the CDR3 is 14 residues. Germline V CDR1 and CDR2: DFQATT, SNEGSKA (reference sequence). Losses at the gene ends were 5 bases for V and 4 bases for J; bases not matched to a gene: 9. The sample belongs to a study of read filtering for tumor transcriptome and immune sequencing. Across the study: Patients were about 17 male and around 15 female, mean age 65.9 years, range roughly 45 to 85.

Sequencing was done on a sample of a population of CD138-negative cells sorted from bone marrow. This sequence joins TRBV20-1 and TRBJ2-7; 9 nucleotides line up with TRBD1. The receptor was derived from a donor aged 40 or older with multiple myeloma. CDR3: CSAPRQGVQYEQYF. CDR3 nucleotides: TGCAGTGCTCCTAGACAGGGGGTTCAGTACGAGCAGTACTTC.